The 32 T cell receptor beta chains presented below share a single source sample, sequenced in a study of T cell responses to AZD1222 COVID-19 vaccine. Data came from immunoSEQ multiplex PCR; TCRdb stores just in-frame clones and leaves some out. The sample includes over 45,000 clones, 70% to 90% of them seen just once. The material sequenced was peripheral blood, taken on day 0 of AZD1222 vaccination. The receptors were sampled from an adult in good health.

A single count supports this clone. The J gene is TRBJ1-2, the V gene TRBV28, with TRBD1 matching over 12 bases. In germline, CDR1 is MDHEN, CDR2 SYDVKM. The junction had 11 bases not matched to a gene; V was cut back by 10 bases and J by 5 bases. CDR3 size: 15 residues. The CDR3 DNA is TGTGCCATCGGAGGGGGGACAGGGGGCGGGTATGGCTACACCTTC. Translating it yields CAIGGGTGGGYGYTF.

The gene calls are TRBV27 and TRBJ1-1, with D possibly matching TRBD1 (5 bases). V lost 2 bases and J 6 bases, leaving 7 bases between the germline ends. CDR1 and CDR2 from the germline V gene are MNHEY and SMNVEV (reference sequence). The CDR3 sequence is 12 residues long. CDR3 bases: TGTGCCAGCAGTTTAACAGGCTCTGAAGCTTTCTTT. It is translated as CASSLTGSEAFF.

For the CDR3, the DNA is TGTGCCAGCAGGCCCCCGGGACAGGGGCCGGGAAAACTGTTTTTT. Its protein is CASRPPGQGPGKLFF. The chain links TRBV28 to TRBJ1-4; 10 bases align to TRBD1. V trimming: 6 bases; J trimming: 10 bases; junction bases outside the gene matches: 11. Germline V gene sequence: CDR1 MDHEN, CDR2 SYDVKM. The CDR3 runs to 15 residues.

The chain carries TRBV10-2 and TRBJ2-7; TRBD1 matches at 7 bases. Germline V gene sequence: CDR1 WSHSY, CDR2 SAAADI. The length of the CDR3 is 15 residues. Trimming cost V 0 bases and J 6 bases; bases outside gene matches: 8. The CDR3 nucleotides read TGCGCCAGCAGTGAGTCGAGACAGGGAGTCGGCGAGCAGTACTTC. Amino acids: CASSESRQGVGEQYF.

The chain has TRBV6-5 and TRBJ2-7; possibly TRBD1 or TRBD2 for D (5 bases each). Germline CDR1 and CDR2: MNHEY and SVGAGI. The CDR3 is 14 residues long. V was pared by 5 bases and J by 7 bases, with 18 bases between. CDR3 residues: CASSPGLTWGEQYF. The CDR3 DNA reads as TGTGCCAGCAGTCCAGGACTTACATGGGGGGAGCAGTACTTC.

The genes are TRBV18 and TRBJ2-7; 12 bases line up with TRBD1. V trimming: 5 bases; J trimming: 4 bases; junction bases outside the gene matches: 9. The CDR3 has 16 amino acids. Germline V gene sequence: CDR1 KGHSH, CDR2 LQKENI. CDR3 in amino acids: CASSSQPGQGAYEQYF. CDR3 DNA sequence: TGTGCCAGCTCAAGCCAACCGGGACAGGGGGCGTACGAGCAGTACTTC. The full variable domain, completed using reference TRBV18 and TRBJ2-7, is NAGVMQNPRHLVRRRGQEARLRCSPMKGHSHVYWYRQLPEEGLKFMVYLQKENIIDESGMPKERFSAEFPKEGPSILRIQQVVRGDSAAYFCASSSQPGQGAYEQYFGPGTRLTVT.

This chain joins TRBV12-3 or TRBV12-4 and TRBJ1-5; weak D call: TRBD1 (6 bases). V lost 8 bases and J 10 bases, leaving 15 bases between the germline ends. CDR3 length equals 12 residues. CDR3 sequence reads: CASSGAPFPQHF. CDR3 bases: TGTGCCAGCTCGGGGGCTCCCTTTCCCCAGCATTTT.

The V gene is TRBV2, the J gene TRBJ1-2; 7 bases align to TRBD1. The CDR3 consists of 13 residues. The ends lost 10 bases at V and 4 bases at J; junction bases unmatched: 9. In germline, CDR1 is SNHLY, CDR2 FYNNEI. CDR3 sequence reads: CAIYGTAGYGYTF. CDR3 nucleotides: TGTGCCATTTACGGGACAGCAGGCTATGGCTACACCTTC.

The genes are TRBV6-9 and TRBJ1-1; D gene unclear. Germline V gene lookup returns CDR1 MNHGY and CDR2 SVAAGI. The CDR3 is 18 amino acids. Trimming removed 5 bases from V and 0 bases from J, with 22 bases in between. DNA for the CDR3: TGTGCCAGCAGTCTAAGTTACCCAGGCCCCGGGGTGAACACTGAAGCTTTCTTT. Its translation: CASSLSYPGPGVNTEAFF.

The V and J genes are TRBV7-9 and TRBJ1-4, with 8 bases lining up with TRBD1. The CDR3 runs to 16 residues. J lost 4 bases, V lost 2 bases, and 6 bases had no gene match. Germline lookup yields CDR1 SEHNR and CDR2 FQNEAQ (reference sequence). Here the CDR3 DNA reads TGTGCCAGCAGCTTACTGGCAGGGGGCATTAATGAAAAACTGTTTTTT. Translated: CASSLLAGGINEKLFF.

The chain is built from TRBV4-1 and TRBJ2-2; D is unclear. Trimming took 1 base from V and 2 from J, leaving 8 bases between them. Germline CDR1 MGHRA, CDR2 YSYEKL. The CDR3 has 15 residues. The CDR3: CASSQGAANTGELFF. In DNA, the CDR3 is TGCGCCAGCAGCCAAGGGGCAGCTAACACCGGGGAGCTGTTTTTT.

J is TRBJ1-2 and V is TRBV12-3 or TRBV12-4, with D unclear. V was pared by 2 bases and J by 3 bases, with 7 bases between. The CDR3 loop spans 13 amino acids. CDR3 region: CASSLLTDYGYTF. The CDR3 DNA reads as TGTGCCAGCAGTTTACTCACAGACTATGGCTACACCTTC.

The chain links TRBV28 to TRBJ2-2; 8 positions agree with TRBD2. Trimming took 5 bases from V and 4 from J; bases not matched to a gene: 6. This CDR3 has 15 amino acids. Germline loops: CDR1 MDHEN, CDR2 SYDVKM. CDR3 sequence reads: CASSRGGEGTGELFF. For the CDR3, the DNA is TGTGCCAGCAGTCGGGGGGGTGAGGGCACCGGGGAGCTGTTTTTT.

The chain uses TRBV19 and TRBJ2-7; a weak D match, TRBD2 (6 bases). The CDR3 totals 17 residues. CDR1 LNHDA and CDR2 SQIVND come from the germline V gene (reference sequence). V gave up 7 bases and J gave up 2 bases, with 24 bases separating them. For the CDR3, the DNA is TGTGCCAGTACCCCCGTGTGGGCGGGACGTCGGACCTACGAGCAGTACTTC. Its protein is CASTPVWAGRRTYEQYF.

This rearrangement joins TRBV12-3 or TRBV12-4 to TRBJ2-7; possibly TRBD2 for D (5 bases). CDR3 size: 12 residues. The V end was cut by 9 bases, the J end by 0 bases, with 9 bases between. The CDR3 is CASSGDSYEQYF. The CDR3 region has the DNA TGTGCCAGTTCCGGGGACTCCTACGAGCAGTACTTC.

The rearrangement uses TRBV19 and TRBJ2-5; tentative D call: TRBD2 (5 bases). Trimming cost V 3 bases and J 5 bases, with 10 bases left between them. Germline V lookup: CDR1 LNHDA, CDR2 SQIVND (reference sequence). The CDR3 is made up of 13 amino acids. CDR3 sequence (DNA): TGTGCCAGTAGTATCTCGGAGGTTGAGACCCAGTACTTC. Protein: CASSISEVETQYF.

The chain has TRBV5-1 and TRBJ2-2, with D uncertain. Trimming removed 7 bases from V and 0 bases from J, with 7 bases in between. The CDR3 is made up of 13 amino acids. The germline CDR1 and CDR2 sequences are SGHRS and YFSETQ. The CDR3 DNA follows: TGCGCCAGCGGTGAAACGAACACCGGGGAGCTGTTTTTT. Translation gives CASGETNTGELFF.

The chain recombines TRBV7-9 with TRBJ2-2; D is perhaps TRBD1 or TRBD2 (5 bases each). Germline CDR1 is SEHNR and CDR2 is FQNEAQ (reference sequence). The V end lost 11 bases, the J end lost 0 bases, and 13 bases lay between the germline ends. The CDR3 covers 14 residues. The DNA of the CDR3 is TGTGCCTATATCTGGGGGTCGAACACCGGGGAGCTGTTTTTT. It translates to CAYIWGSNTGELFF.

This sequence joins TRBV5-4 and TRBJ2-2; 11 nucleotides align to TRBD2. The V gene end was trimmed by 3 bases and the J gene end by 2 bases; junction bases not matched to a gene: 3. The CDR3 consists of 16 residues. In germline, CDR1 is SGHNT, CDR2 YYREEE (reference sequence). The CDR3, as DNA: TGTGCCAGCAGCTCTCTAGCGGGGGGAAACACCGGGGAGCTGTTTTTT. Translation gives CASSSLAGGNTGELFF.

CDR3: CASSLTWGEVYEQYF. In DNA, the CDR3 is TGCGCCAGCAGCTTGACCTGGGGTGAGGTCTACGAGCAGTACTTC. This chain uses TRBV5-1 with TRBJ2-7; D gene ambiguous. Germline values: CDR1 SGHRS, CDR2 YFSETQ. V lost 1 base to trimming and J lost 3 bases, with 14 bases between them. CDR3 length: 15 residues.

J is TRBJ1-1 and V is TRBV7-2; 7 positions match TRBD1. This CDR3 has 15 residues. Germline V gene sequence: CDR1 SGHTA, CDR2 FQGNSA. V lost 5 bases and J lost 1; bases outside the gene matches: 7. CDR3 sequence: CASSKTGTANTEAFF. The CDR3 DNA sequence: TGTGCCAGCAGCAAAACCGGGACAGCGAACACTGAAGCTTTCTTT. The entire variable domain, with the rest obtained from reference TRBV7-2 and TRBJ1-1, is as follows: GAGVSQSPSNKVTEKGKDVELRCDPISGHTALYWYRQSLGQGLEFLIYFQGNSAPDKSGLPSDRFSAERTGGSVSTLTIQRTQQEDSAVYLCASSKTGTANTEAFFGQGTRLTVV.

The chain joins TRBV4-3 to TRBJ2-5; D gene uncertain. Germline V gene data show CDR1 as LGHNA and CDR2 as YSLEER. Trimming pared 0 bases from V and 2 bases from J, leaving 13 bases between. The CDR3 is 16 residues long. As DNA, the CDR3 is TGCGCCAGCAGCCAAGATCGATGGTGGAGACAAGAGACCCAGTACTTC. The encoded protein is CASSQDRWWRQETQYF.

The chain uses TRBV12-3 or TRBV12-4 and TRBJ1-6, with TRBD1 as a possible D gene (5 bases). This CDR3 spans 13 amino acids. With 3 bases removed from V and 6 bases from J, the gap between germline ends came to 6 bases. The CDR3 spells CASSLGGNSPLHF. The CDR3 DNA follows: TGTGCCAGCAGTTTGGGGGGTAATTCACCCCTCCACTTT.

The V gene is TRBV30, the J gene TRBJ1-5; D gene unclear. V dropped 4 bases and J dropped 3 bases, with 10 bases sitting between them. Germline V gene sequence: CDR1 GTSNPN, CDR2 SVGIG (reference sequence). The CDR3 contains 13 residues. CDR3 bases: TGTGCCTGGAACCCGGGCCCCAATCAGCCCCAGCATTTT. Its protein product is CAWNPGPNQPQHF.

This clone was seen only a few times. V gene TRBV12-3 or TRBV12-4 combines with J gene TRBJ1-2; D call uncertain. V lost 3 bases, J lost 6 bases, and 8 bases lay in between. This CDR3 region has 12 residues. The CDR3 DNA reads TGTGCCAGCAGTTTTGGGCTTGATGGCTACACCTTC. Translation gives CASSFGLDGYTF.

The V and J genes are TRBV6-1 and TRBJ2-4, with D tentatively TRBD1 or TRBD2 (5 bases each). The CDR3 is 19 residues long. V was clipped by 3 bases and J by 0 bases, with 21 bases between them. Germline V lookup: CDR1 MNHNS, CDR2 SASEGT. The CDR3 spells CASSDGLILRDGAKNIQYF. The DNA for the CDR3 is TGTGCCAGCAGTGACGGGTTGATTTTGAGGGACGGAGCCAAAAACATTCAGTACTTC.

The rearrangement uses TRBV5-1 and TRBJ2-1; unclear D gene. V shed 4 bases and J shed 10 bases, with 12 bases lying between them. In germline, CDR1 is SGHRS, CDR2 YFSETQ. The CDR3 spans 12 residues. CDR3 nucleotide sequence: TGCGCCAGCAGCCAACCCTCCGGGGAGCAGTTCTTC. Translating gives CASSQPSGEQFF.

The rearrangement uses TRBV5-1 and TRBJ2-2; no clear D gene. The V end was cut by 6 bases, the J end by 0 bases, with 9 bases between. The germline V gene encodes CDR1 SGHRS and CDR2 YFSETQ. The length of the CDR3 is 14 residues. The CDR3 region is CASTESPNTGELFF. CDR3 nucleotide sequence: TGCGCCAGCACTGAGAGCCCGAACACCGGGGAGCTGTTTTTT.

This clone appeared once. The chain joins TRBV3-1 (or the pseudogene TRBV3-2) to TRBJ1-2; D gene unclear. The CDR3 runs to 11 residues. The ends were cut back, 0 bases at V and 7 bases at J, with 3 bases in the middle. The germline gives CDR1 LGHDT, CDR2 YNNKEL (reference sequence). Here the CDR3 reads CASSQDGGYTF. In nucleotides, the CDR3 is TGTGCCAGCAGCCAAGATGGTGGCTACACCTTC.

This chain connects TRBV4-1 to TRBJ2-6, with D unclear. This CDR3 has 15 amino acids. With 1 base removed from V and 2 bases from J, the gap between germline ends came to 6 bases. Germline V gives CDR1 MGHRA, CDR2 YSYEKL. Here the CDR3 DNA reads TGCGCCAGCAGCCAAGTCGAGACTGGGGCCAACGTCCTGACTTTC. Its translation is CASSQVETGANVLTF.

The chain has TRBV6-5 and TRBJ1-4; possibly TRBD1 for D (5 bases). This CDR3 spans 15 amino acids. CDR1 and CDR2 (germline): MNHEY, SVGAGI. Trimming removed 6 bases from V and 5 bases from J, with 16 bases in between. The CDR3 region is CASRVGGGVNEKLFF. The CDR3 nucleotides read TGTGCCAGCAGGGTCGGGGGGGGAGTCAATGAAAAACTGTTTTTT.

The chain has TRBV7-9 and TRBJ2-2, with a possible D match to TRBD1 (6 bases). CDR3 length equals 14 residues. Trimming removed 5 bases at V and 8 bases at J, with 15 bases between. The germline gives CDR1 SEHNR, CDR2 FQNEAQ (reference sequence). The CDR3: CASSQGPGAGELFF. The DNA for the CDR3 is TGTGCCAGCAGCCAAGGGCCAGGGGCTGGGGAGCTGTTTTTT.